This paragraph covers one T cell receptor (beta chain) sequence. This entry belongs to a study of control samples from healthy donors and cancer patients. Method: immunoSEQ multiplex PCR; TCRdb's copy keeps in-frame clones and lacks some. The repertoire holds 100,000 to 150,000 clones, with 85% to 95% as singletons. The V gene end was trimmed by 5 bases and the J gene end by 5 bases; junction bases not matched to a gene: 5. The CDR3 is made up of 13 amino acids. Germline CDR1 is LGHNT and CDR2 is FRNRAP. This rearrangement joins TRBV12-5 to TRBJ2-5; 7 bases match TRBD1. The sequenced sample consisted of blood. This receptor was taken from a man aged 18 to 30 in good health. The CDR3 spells CASGLDRDETQYF. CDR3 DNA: TGTGCTAGTGGTCTAGACAGGGACGAGACCCAGTACTTC.